These T cell receptor beta chains were read from a single sample in a study of blood T cell repertoires in COVID-19. Assay: immunoSEQ multiplex PCR; the TCRdb copy retains only in-frame clones and omits some. Here the sample spans approximately 140,000 clones, around nine tenths being singletons. The sample was peripheral blood. These receptors originate from a woman aged 60-75 years with acute or convalescent COVID-19. The CDR3 runs from the conserved cysteine through the conserved F or W. The D gene is left open where the match is weak. Where a row states a size, it is once, few, many or the class of an expanded clone; other rows omit it.

d_gene	abundance	j_gene	v_gene	CDR3nt	CDR3aa
TRBD1	few	TRBJ2-2	TRBV2	TGTGCCAGCATATTCGGACAGGGGGCGACCGGGGAGCTGTTTTTT	CASIFGQGATGELFF
TRBD1	.	TRBJ2-7	TRBV28	TGTGCCAGCAGGACGGACCGGGACAGGGGGCGGTACGAGCAGTACTTC	CASRTDRDRGRYEQYF
.	.	TRBJ1-2	TRBV2	TGTGCCAGCAGTGAAGACAAGATTAACTATGGCTACACCTTC	CASSEDKINYGYTF
TRBD1	.	TRBJ1-1	TRBV11-2	TGTGCCAGCAGCTTAGGCACAGGGGGCCTTAGTGGCACTGAAGCTTTCTTT	CASSLGTGGLSGTEAFF
TRBD1	.	TRBJ2-5	TRBV5-4	TGTGCCAGCAGCTCCAGACAGGGCCAAGAGACCCAGTACTTC	CASSSRQGQETQYF
TRBD2	.	TRBJ2-2	TRBV4-2	TGTGCCAGCAGCCTTAGCGGGGGGTCGAACACCGGGGAGCTGTTTTTT	CASSLSGGSNTGELFF
.	.	TRBJ2-7	TRBV6-5	TGTGCCAGCAGATCGGACACCTCCTACGAGCAGTACTTC	CASRSDTSYEQYF
.	.	TRBJ1-1	TRBV29-1	TGCAGCTCTAGGCTCGGTAACACTGAAGCTTTCTTT	CSSRLGNTEAFF
.	.	TRBJ2-7	TRBV28	TGTGCCAGCAGTTTACCGGGCTACGAGCAGTACTTC	CASSLPGYEQYF
.	.	TRBJ1-2	TRBV28	TGTGCCAGCAGTTGGGGCCTATGGACAGAAAGTTATGGCTACACCTTC	CASSWGLWTESYGYTF
TRBD1	.	TRBJ2-1	TRBV6-1	TGTGCCAGCAGTGAAAAAGGCAGGGGGCGAGGTGAGCAGTTCTTC	CASSEKGRGRGEQFF
.	.	TRBJ1-5	TRBV28	TGTGCCAGCAGTACCCAGGGTTTGGGTGGCAATCAGCCCCAGCATTTT	CASSTQGLGGNQPQHF
TRBD1	.	TRBJ2-7	TRBV2	TGTGCCAGCAGCCTGGGACAGGGGGTCCACGAGCAGTACTTC	CASSLGQGVHEQYF
TRBD1	.	TRBJ1-4	TRBV27	TGTGCCAGCAGTCGGGGACAGGGTGCGATTAGTGAAAAACTGTTTTTT	CASSRGQGAISEKLFF
.	.	TRBJ1-4	TRBV5-1	TGCGCCAGCAGCGCAGTAACTAATGAAAAACTGTTTTTT	CASSAVTNEKLFF
TRBD1	.	TRBJ2-3	TRBV28	TGTGCCAGCAGAGCTAACTCCGGGACAGGGGACACAGATACGCAGTATTTT	CASRANSGTGDTDTQYF
TRBD2	.	TRBJ2-5	TRBV7-2	TGTGCCAGCAGCTTAGCGGCTAGCGGGGGCCAAGAGACCCAGTACTTC	CASSLAASGGQETQYF
TRBD1	.	TRBJ1-5	TRBV2	TGTGCCAGCAGTGTTGGACAGGGGGATCAGCCCCAGCATTTT	CASSVGQGDQPQHF
.	.	TRBJ1-1	TRBV10-3	TGTGCCATCAGTGAGTCGAAAGGGGCTTACACTGAAGCTTTCTTT	CAISESKGAYTEAFF
.	once	TRBJ1-2	TRBV19	TGTGCCAGTAGTCCGAGGGAGGCCTATGGCTACACCTTC	CASSPREAYGYTF
.	.	TRBJ1-1	TRBV2	TGTGCCAGCAGTGAAGGAGGGATGGAGAAGGGCACTGAAGCTTTCTTT	CASSEGGMEKGTEAFF
.	.	TRBJ1-5	TRBV4-3	TGCGCCAGCAGCCAAGATCAGCGGGGAGAGCAGCCCCAGCATTTT	CASSQDQRGEQPQHF
TRBD2	few	TRBJ2-3	TRBV7-2	TGTGCCAGCAGCAAGACTAGCGGGGGGGGTTCAGATACGCAGTATTTT	CASSKTSGGGSDTQYF
.	.	TRBJ1-1	TRBV19	TGTGCCAGTAGAAACGACAACTTGAACACTGAAGCTTTCTTT	CASRNDNLNTEAFF
TRBD1	.	TRBJ2-7	TRBV10-3	TGTGCCATCAGTGCTGACAGGGTATCTTTTGCGCAGCAGTACTTC	CAISADRVSFAQQYF
.	.	TRBJ2-5	TRBV18	TGTGCCAGCTCACCGGGGCACAGGACAGAGACCCAGTACTTC	CASSPGHRTETQYF
TRBD1	.	TRBJ1-1	TRBV19	TGTGCCAGTAGTAAAACTAGGACAGGGACCGAAGCTTTCTTT	CASSKTRTGTEAFF
TRBD1	.	TRBJ1-2	TRBV11-2	TGTGCCAGCAGCTTAGGAGGACAGGGTCAAGGCTACACCTTC	CASSLGGQGQGYTF
.	few	TRBJ1-5	TRBV4-1	TGCGCCAGCAGCCAAGAAGGTGGAGGGCAGGGTGACCAGCCCCAGCATTTT	CASSQEGGGQGDQPQHF
.	.	TRBJ1-1	TRBV4-2	TGTGCCAGCAGCCAAGATGAATTCGGATCGGAAACAGCGAACACTGAAGCTTTCTTT	CASSQDEFGSETANTEAFF
TRBD2	few	TRBJ2-1	TRBV3-1/TRBV3-2	TGTGCCAGCAGCCAAGGGGCTAGCGGGGGAGTCAATGAGCAGTTCTTC	CASSQGASGGVNEQFF
.	.	TRBJ1-1	TRBV7-9	TGTGCCAGCAGCTTAATAACTGCTGAAGCTTTCTTT	CASSLITAEAFF
TRBD2	.	TRBJ2-7	TRBV7-2	TGTGCCAGCAGCTTGAGCGGGGGGGAAGGGAGTCCCTACGAGCAGTACTTC	CASSLSGGEGSPYEQYF
TRBD1	.	TRBJ1-5	TRBV6-2/TRBV6-3	TGTGCCAGCAGCTGGACAGGGATCAATCAGCCCCAGCATTTT	CASSWTGINQPQHF
TRBD1	.	TRBJ2-7	TRBV5-4	TGTGCCAGCAGCTTGGGGGGGACAGGATCTAGCTACGAGCAGTACTTC	CASSLGGTGSSYEQYF
.	once	TRBJ2-1	TRBV7-8	TGTGCCAGCAGCCATTACAGGACCTACAATGAGCAGTTCTTC	CASSHYRTYNEQFF
.	.	TRBJ1-2	TRBV6-4	TGTGCCAGCAGTGACCAAGACAGATCTGGCTACACCTTC	CASSDQDRSGYTF
TRBD1	.	TRBJ1-1	TRBV28	TGTGCCAGCAGCCTCGGACAGGGGAGGACTGAAGCTTTCTTT	CASSLGQGRTEAFF
TRBD1	.	TRBJ2-7	TRBV11-2	TGTGCCAGCAGCTCCCGGACAGGGTACTCCTACGAGCAGTACTTC	CASSSRTGYSYEQYF
.	.	TRBJ2-1	TRBV15	TGTGCCACCAGCCCTCGGGGGGCCTCCTACAATGAGCAGTTCTTC	CATSPRGASYNEQFF
.	.	TRBJ1-1	TRBV28	TGTGCCAGCAGTTGGGGCACACTAAGGGGAGCTTTCTTT	CASSWGTLRGAFF
.	.	TRBJ2-3	TRBV6-2/TRBV6-3	TGTGCCAGCAGTTACTCGTTGGGGGCGGCAGATACGCAGTATTTT	CASSYSLGAADTQYF
TRBD1	.	TRBJ2-3	TRBV19	TGTGCCAGTAGTATCGGGACAGGTTTTTCGGATACGCAGTATTTT	CASSIGTGFSDTQYF
.	.	TRBJ1-2	TRBV5-4	TGTGCCAGCAGCTTGGGACTAGGGTCCTATGGCTACACCTTC	CASSLGLGSYGYTF
.	.	TRBJ1-2	TRBV30	TGTGCCTGCCCACCCAAGGGGGGGCGAGGCTACACCTTC	CACPPKGGRGYTF
.	.	TRBJ1-2	TRBV7-2	TGTGCCAGCAGTTTTGAGCAGGGGCCCAACTATGGCTACACCTTC	CASSFEQGPNYGYTF
.	.	TRBJ1-2	TRBV6-2/TRBV6-3	TGTGCCAGCAGTTACATCAATCTACTCCGCTATGGCTACACCTTC	CASSYINLLRYGYTF
.	.	TRBJ1-6	TRBV3-1/TRBV3-2	TGTGCCAGCAGCTTACTCTACAGAAATTCACCCCTCCACTTT	CASSLLYRNSPLHF
.	.	TRBJ1-1	TRBV6-1	TGTGCCAGCGGTGAGAGGGACACTGAAGCTTTCTTT	CASGERDTEAFF
.	.	TRBJ1-1	TRBV5-5	TGTGCCAGCAGCTCCTTCACAGGAAACACTGAAGCTTTCTTT	CASSSFTGNTEAFF
TRBD1	.	TRBJ2-4	TRBV6-2/TRBV6-3	TGTGCCAGCAGTCCCAGACGTGAGACAGGGAAAAACATTCAGTACTTC	CASSPRRETGKNIQYF
.	.	TRBJ2-7	TRBV3-1/TRBV3-2	TGTGCCAGCAGCACCGCTGGGACGGGGGACTACGAGCAGTACTTC	CASSTAGTGDYEQYF
TRBD1	once	TRBJ2-2	TRBV7-9	TGTGCCAGCATCTGGACAGGGGCAATCACCGGGGAGCTGTTTTTT	CASIWTGAITGELFF
TRBD1	.	TRBJ1-6	TRBV27	TGTGCCAGCAGTCACCGAGGGACAGATTCCTATAATTCACCCCTCCACTTT	CASSHRGTDSYNSPLHF